Presented here are 25 T cell receptor beta chains from one specimen sequenced in a study of tumor-infiltrating lymphocytes in primary liver carcinoma. Total RNA (about 500 ng) served as template for TCR beta cDNA synthesis primed by a constant-region primer. Three nested multiplex PCR rounds of slightly modified ARM-PCR generated TCR beta libraries. Each of the first two PCR rounds ran around 10 cycles with TRBV1-TRBV30 forward and C-beta reverse primers. TCRdb re-called the multiplex PCR reads with MiXCR, one entry per CDR3 protein. The sample includes roughly 100,000 distinct CDR3 sequences, roughly 80% of them seen just once. Co-extracted RNA and DNA came from approximately 20-30 mg of unsorted bulk tissue. Sequencing was performed on liver tumor tissue from sampling region 3. The subset here: tumor region T3, left-lateral pole. The receptors derive from a man between 35 and 55 years old with primary liver carcinoma and hepatitis B virus infection.

In its sample, this clonotype was seen a few times. The CDR3 is CSVGLTSLEQYF. DNA for the CDR3: TGCAGCGTTGGACTGACTAGTCTCGAGCAGTACTTC. The rearrangement joins TRBV29-1 to TRBJ2-7, with a tentative D call TRBD2 (6 bases). CDR3 size: 12 residues. V was pared by 4 bases and J by 6 bases, with 13 bases between. The germline V gene has CDR1 SQVTM and CDR2 ANQGSEA.

The rearrangement links TRBV4-3 to TRBJ2-1; tentative D call: TRBD2 (5 bases). Germline values: CDR1 LGHNA, CDR2 YSLEER. CDR3 length: 16 amino acids. Deletions cut 3 bases from V and 0 bases from J, with 12 bases between. In nucleotides, the CDR3 is TGCGCCAGCAGCCATGTACCTGGGAGCTCCTACAATGAGCAGTTCTTC. Its translation: CASSHVPGSSYNEQFF.

Points on this clonotype: It is likely a read error, because the conserved phenylalanine at the end of the CDR3 is missing. This sequence joins TRBV6-6 and TRBJ2-2; 11 nucleotides agree with TRBD1. The CDR3 is 16 amino acids. Germline CDR1 reads MNHNY; CDR2 reads SVGAGI (reference sequence). The CDR3: CASSLPGQGGTGELFY. The CDR3 region has the DNA TGTGCTAGCAGTTTGCCGGGACAGGGGGGAACCGGGGAGCTGTTTTAT.

This clonotype appeared a single time. At one boundary the junction diverges from the germline segment, which might be a read error. The rearrangement joins TRBV6-6 to TRBJ1-5, with 8 bases fitting TRBD1. Germline V gives CDR1 MNHNY, CDR2 SVGAGI (reference sequence). The CDR3 length is 19 residues. CDR3 in amino acids: CASSSPRGPTGDNNQPQHF. Here the CDR3 DNA reads TGTGCCAGCAGTTCGCCACGGGGACCGACAGGGGATAACAATCAGCCTCAGCATTTT.

DNA of the CDR3: TGTGCCAGCCTGGGAGGAGCGGGTGGGTGCACAGATACGCAGTATTTT. Translating gives CASLGGAGGCTDTQYF. The chain is built from TRBV28 and TRBJ2-3; D is perhaps TRBD2 (6 bases). Germline assignment: CDR1 MDHEN and CDR2 SYDVKM. The CDR3 loop spans 16 amino acids. Trimming stripped 8 bases from V and 1 base from J, with 19 bases between. Supplemented by reference TRBV28 and TRBJ2-3, the full variable domain reads DVKVTQSSRYLVKRTGEKVFLECVQDMDHENMFWYRQDPGLGLRLIYFSYDVKMKEKGDIPEGYSVSREKKERFSLILESASTNQTSMYLCASLGGAGGCTDTQYFGPGTRLTVL.

The chain uses TRBV11-3 and TRBJ2-1; no reliable D call. Germline CDR1 SGHNT, CDR2 YENEEA. Trimming left V 2 bases short and J 14 bases short, with 13 bases between. The CDR3 sequence is 12 residues long. This CDR3 reads CASSLNADKEFF. CDR3 DNA sequence: TGTGCCAGCAGCTTAAATGCCGATAAGGAGTTCTTC.

The J gene is TRBJ1-3, the V gene TRBV29-1; D gene unclear. There are 14 residues in the CDR3. The V gene's germline CDR1 is SQVTM and CDR2 ANQGSEA. In DNA form, the CDR3 reads TGCAGTGTGGGGTGGACGGTCTCTGGAAACACCATATATTTT. Translating it yields CSVGWTVSGNTIYF.

This clonotype has more than one count but fewer than ten. Given a much more abundant clone one base away, this may be a read error. The chain couples TRBV5-1 to TRBJ2-7; D not resolved. CDR3 length equals 13 residues. CDR1 and CDR2 (germline): SGHRS, YFSETQ. V lost 0 bases to trimming and J lost 6 bases, with 10 bases between them. The chain's CDR3 is CASSLGIGREQYF. CDR3 nucleotide sequence: TGCGCCAGCAGCTTGGGGATAGGGCGCGAGCAGTACTTC.

To note about this clonotype: A read error may produce the germline difference seen at one junction end. The chain links TRBV5-1 to TRBJ2-2; no clear D. This CDR3 is built from 12 residues. Germline CDR1 SGHRS, CDR2 YFSETQ. The CDR3 DNA reads TGCACCAGCAGCTCAGCTTGGGGGGAGCTGTTTTTT. Its protein product is CTSSSAWGELFF.

This clonotype came up many times. The chain has TRBV13 and TRBJ2-3, with 12 bases identical to TRBD2. Trimming took 5 bases from V and 8 from J; bases not matched to a gene: 8. The CDR3 is 15 residues long. CDR1 is PRHDT and CDR2 is FYEKMQ in the germline V gene (reference sequence). CDR3 bases: TGTGCCAGCAGCCGCCGACTAGCGGGAGACCCTACGCAGTATTTT. The encoded protein is CASSRRLAGDPTQYF.

Turning to this clonotype: A read error may explain this, as a much larger clone is one base away. The V and J genes are TRBV30 and TRBJ1-1; no reliable D call. The CDR3 has 11 amino acids. Per germline, CDR1 GTSNPN and CDR2 SVGIG (reference sequence). Trimming shortened V by 4 bases and J by 9 bases, and 12 bases separated the two germline ends. CDR3 residues: CAWTLGLKAFF. The CDR3 DNA sequence: TGTGCCTGGACGTTGGGGTTGAAAGCTTTCTTT.

With respect to this clonotype: As the CDR3 is not closed by the conserved phenylalanine or tryptophan, this likely results from a read error. The J gene is TRBJ1-1, the V gene TRBV5-1; D remains ambiguous. Germline V lookup: CDR1 SGHRS, CDR2 YFSETQ. V was clipped by 2 bases and J by 6 bases, with 14 bases between them. This CDR3 has 14 residues. The CDR3 nucleotides are TGCGCCAGCAGCTTATCGAGGGTAAACCCTGAAGCTTTCGTT. Its translation is CASSLSRVNPEAFV.

For this clonotype: Here the CDR3 omits its conserved ending phenylalanine or tryptophan, so a read error is the likely source. The rearrangement uses TRBV12-3 or TRBV12-4 and TRBJ1-4, with 9 bases that match TRBD1. V shed 8 bases and J 13 bases; nucleotides not matched to a gene: 14. The CDR3 is 14 amino acids. The CDR3 loop is CASWGTGIRNGLFL. The CDR3 DNA is TGTGCCAGCTGGGGGACAGGGATCCGAAACGGACTGTTTTTA.

Concerning this clonotype: Because it lacks the conserved phenylalanine or tryptophan at the end, this CDR3 is likely a read error. The chain combines TRBV5-1 with TRBJ2-7; weak D call: TRBD2 (6 bases). Germline-derived CDR1 and CDR2 are SGHRS and YFSETQ. The CDR3 runs 15 residues. The CDR3 sequence: CTSSLGRMSSYEQYL. CDR3 in DNA: TGCACTAGCAGCTTGGGTCGGATGAGCTCCTACGAGCAGTACCTC.

As to this clonotype: A clone one base away is much larger, so this may be a read error. This chain uses TRBV2 with TRBJ2-5; D might be TRBD1 (7 bases). The germline V gene has CDR1 SNHLY and CDR2 FYNNEI. The CDR3 extends over 12 amino acids. Trimming took off 9 bases at V and 5 bases at J, with 13 bases between the two ends. The DNA of the CDR3 is TGTGCCAGAGCGACAGGGAGGGAGACCCAGTACTTC. Its protein product is CARATGRETQYF.

This clonotype was seen only once. This sequence joins TRBV29-1 and TRBJ1-2; perhaps TRBD1 as D (5 bases). The length of the CDR3 is 14 residues. Trimming took off 5 bases at V and 9 bases at J, with 22 bases between the two ends. Per the germline V gene, CDR1 is SQVTM and CDR2 is ANQGSEA. Here the CDR3 DNA reads TGCAGCGTTAAAAATAGGGGCCTCCCTTTGAGCTACACCTTC. Protein sequence: CSVKNRGLPLSYTF.

There are many counts of this clonotype. The chain joins TRBV6-1 to TRBJ2-1, with 9 bases identical to TRBD2. Per germline, CDR1 MNHNS and CDR2 SASEGT. The CDR3 extends over 14 amino acids. V shed 11 bases and J 8 bases; nucleotides not matched to a gene: 13. CDR3: CAGLAGEFSHEQFF. The CDR3 DNA reads as TGTGCCGGGTTAGCGGGAGAATTTAGCCATGAGCAGTTCTTC.

The V gene is TRBV29-1, the J gene TRBJ2-1; D is perhaps TRBD1 (6 bases). This CDR3 comprises 14 residues. CDR1 and CDR2 from the germline V gene are SQVTM and ANQGSEA. Trimming took 3 bases from V and 4 from J, leaving 13 bases between them. As DNA, the CDR3 is TGCAGCGTTGATAGGACAGAAACTTACAATGAGCAGTTCTTC. Amino acid sequence: CSVDRTETYNEQFF.

Details on this clonotype: One end of the junction is discordant with germline, which a read error may explain. This sequence joins TRBV6-1 and TRBJ1-2; D may be TRBD1 (6 bases). The CDR3 has 13 residues. Germline values: CDR1 MNHNS, CDR2 SASEGT. Written as DNA, the CDR3 is TGTGCCAGCAGTACGGGACAATCATATGGCCACACCTTC. Its translation: CASSTGQSYGHTF.

The chain combines TRBV29-1 with TRBJ2-7, with D unresolved. Germline CDR1 reads SQVTM; CDR2 reads ANQGSEA. Trimming pared 6 bases from V and 6 bases from J, leaving 18 bases between. There are 13 residues in the CDR3. The CDR3 loop reads CSVDIGYLVEQYF. The CDR3 DNA sequence: TGCAGCGTCGATATAGGATATCTCGTCGAGCAGTACTTC.

This chain joins TRBV4-3 and TRBJ2-5; 14 nucleotides agree with TRBD2. The ends lost 1 base at V and 4 bases at J; junction bases unmatched: 5. The V gene's germline CDR1 is LGHNA and CDR2 YSLEER. This CDR3 has 17 amino acids. Written as DNA, the CDR3 is TGCGCCAGCAGCCAAGCGACTAGCGGGAGGGTCCTAGAGACCCAGTACTTC. Amino acid sequence: CASSQATSGRVLETQYF.

Details on this clonotype: This is likely a read error, given that the CDR3 carries no conserved phenylalanine or tryptophan at its end. No DNA is shown, since the ends of the CDR3 on it are uncertain; the CDR3 is the one TCRdb lists. The gene calls are TRBV29-1 and TRBJ2-7. The CDR3 spans 11 amino acids, including both terminal residues. The germline V gene encodes CDR1 SQVTM and CDR2 ANQGSEA. CDR3 protein: CSIEGGHEQCL.

CDR3 in DNA: TGTGCCAACAAGCAGGGCAATCAGCCCCAGCATTTT. This translates into CANKQGNQPQHF. This sequence joins TRBV28 and TRBJ1-5; D uncertain. The germline V and J ends were trimmed by 10 bases and 2 bases, with 9 bases remaining between them. The CDR3 sequence is 12 residues long. Germline CDR1 and CDR2: MDHEN and SYDVKM.

Of note for this clonotype: This CDR3 is missing its conserved last phenylalanine or tryptophan, likely due to a read error. This chain links TRBV11-2 with TRBJ1-5, with D tentatively TRBD1 (6 bases). This CDR3 is built from 17 residues. In germline, CDR1 is SGHAT, CDR2 FQNNGV. The CDR3: CANSLVGITGSSQPQHL. CDR3 nucleotides: TGTGCCAACAGCTTAGTAGGGATAACAGGGAGCAGTCAGCCCCAGCATCTT.

Comments on this clonotype: A junction end diverges from the germline sequence, so it may reflect a read error. CDR3 nucleotide sequence: TGTGCCAGTAGCTTAGATGGAGTTGCCTACTGGCAGTACTTC. It codes for CASSLDGVAYWQYF. This chain joins TRBV11-2 and TRBJ2-7; D is ambiguous. The CDR3 is 14 residues long. The V gene's germline CDR1 is SGHAT and CDR2 FQNNGV.